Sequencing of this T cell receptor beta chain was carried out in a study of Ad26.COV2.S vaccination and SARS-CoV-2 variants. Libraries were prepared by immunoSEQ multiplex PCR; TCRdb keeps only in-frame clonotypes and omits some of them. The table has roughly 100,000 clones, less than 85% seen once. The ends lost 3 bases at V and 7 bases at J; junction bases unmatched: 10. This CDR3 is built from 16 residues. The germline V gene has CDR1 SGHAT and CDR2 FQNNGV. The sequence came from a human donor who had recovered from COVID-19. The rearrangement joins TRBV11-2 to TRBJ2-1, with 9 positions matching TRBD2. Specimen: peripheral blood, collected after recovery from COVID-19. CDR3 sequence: CASSFDSAGGPNEQFF. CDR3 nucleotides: TGTGCCAGCAGCTTCGATTCCGCGGGGGGGCCGAATGAGCAGTTCTTC.